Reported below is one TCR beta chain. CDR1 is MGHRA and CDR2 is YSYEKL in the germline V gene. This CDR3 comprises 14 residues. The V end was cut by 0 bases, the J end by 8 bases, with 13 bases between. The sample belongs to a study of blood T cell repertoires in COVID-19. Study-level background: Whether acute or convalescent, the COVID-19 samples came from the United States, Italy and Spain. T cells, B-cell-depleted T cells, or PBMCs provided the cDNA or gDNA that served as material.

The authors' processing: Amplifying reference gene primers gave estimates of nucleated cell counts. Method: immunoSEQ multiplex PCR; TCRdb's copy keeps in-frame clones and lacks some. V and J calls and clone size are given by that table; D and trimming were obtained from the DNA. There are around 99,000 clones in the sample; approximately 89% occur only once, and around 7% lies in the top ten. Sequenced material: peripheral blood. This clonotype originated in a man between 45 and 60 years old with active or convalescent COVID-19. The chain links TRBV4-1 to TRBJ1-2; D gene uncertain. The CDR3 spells CASSQETGWYGYTF. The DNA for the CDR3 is TGCGCCAGCAGCCAAGAAACGGGGTGGTACGGCTACACCTTC.